This T cell receptor (beta chain) was sequenced for a study of blood T cell repertoires in COVID-19. Study-level information: The origin of the acute and convalescent COVID-19 samples was the United States, Italy and Spain. Nucleic acid was either cDNA or gDNA, and it came from T cells, B-cell-depleted T cells, or PBMCs.

The germline CDR1 and CDR2 sequences are MNHEY and SMNVEV (reference sequence). This CDR3 region has 18 residues. Trimming took off 2 bases at V and 0 bases at J, with 19 bases between the two ends. Sequenced by immunoSEQ multiplex PCR; TCRdb stores in-frame clones only, minus some. This table holds roughly 49,000 clones, roughly 84% found once. The material sequenced was peripheral blood. This receptor was identified in a man aged 45-65 years with acute or convalescent COVID-19. The V gene is TRBV27, the J gene TRBJ2-5; D perhaps matches TRBD1 (5 bases). Written as DNA, the CDR3 is TGTGCCAGCAGTTTAAAATCCGCGGCAGGGCGAAACCAAGAGACCCAGTACTTC. This translates into CASSLKSAAGRNQETQYF.